This entry lists 28 T cell receptor beta chains sequenced from one sample in a study of T cell repertoires in cytomegalovirus infection. For these receptors, no antigen is known. MiXCR, run by TCRdb on the reads, gives a single entry per CDR3 protein. The data contain about 310,000 distinct CDR3 sequences, roughly 25% of them seen just once; the ten biggest clones take up roughly 15%. Sequences were derived from cultured PBMCs, sampled from culture after CMV antigen stimulation. The receptor set was obtained from a human donor in good health (CMV status not recorded). Some clones in this sample may be carry-over from other donors' samples.

A word on this clonotype: One end of the junction does not line up with germline, which may come from a read error. The chain joins TRBV15 to TRBJ1-2; a weak D match, TRBD1 (6 bases). The CDR3 sequence is 16 residues long. In germline, CDR1 is LNHNV, CDR2 YYDKDF (reference sequence). CDR3 in amino acids: CATSIHRTAFNYGCTF. The CDR3 DNA reads as TGTGCCACCAGCATTCATCGGACAGCTTTTAACTATGGCTGCACCTTC. The variable domain in full, completed from reference TRBV15 and TRBJ1-2, reads DAMVIQNPRYQVTQFGKPVTLSCSQTLNHNVMYWYQQKSSQAPKLLFHYYDKDFNNEADTPDNFQSRRPNTSFCFLDIRSPGLGDTAMYLCATSIHRTAFNYGCTFGSGTRLTVV.

In its sample, this clonotype was seen many times. The chain employs TRBV12-3 or TRBV12-4 and TRBJ1-2; D gene uncertain. The CDR3 extends over 13 amino acids. V lost 2 bases and J 11 bases, leaving 15 bases between the germline ends. CDR3 region: CASSLQELLGYTF. The CDR3 coding sequence is TGTGCCAGCAGTTTACAGGAACTCCTAGGGTACACCTTC.

The chain joins TRBV7-2 to TRBJ2-2; 7 positions agree with TRBD2. The length of the CDR3 is 15 residues. V shed 7 bases and J 7 bases; nucleotides not matched to a gene: 12. CDR1 is SGHTA, CDR2 FQGNSA, per germline. The CDR3 DNA is TGTGCCAGCACCCCTGGGCGGGGGAGGGGCGGGGAGCTGTTTTTT. It yields the protein CASTPGRGRGGELFF. Drawing the rest from reference TRBV7-2 and TRBJ2-2, the complete variable domain is GAGVSQSPSNKVTEKGKDVELRCDPISGHTALYWYRQSLGQGLEFLIYFQGNSAPDKSGLPSDRFSAERTGGSVSTLTIQRTQQEDSAVYLCASTPGRGRGGELFFGEGSRLTVL.

This clonotype was seen a handful of times. The genes are TRBV5-1 and TRBJ2-1; D might be TRBD2 (6 bases). CDR1 and CDR2 from the germline V gene are SGHRS and YFSETQ. The CDR3 sequence is 13 residues long. V shed 4 bases and J shed 5 bases, with 10 bases lying between them. The CDR3 spells CASSGSGNNEQFF. CDR3 DNA: TGCGCCAGCAGCGGTAGCGGAAACAATGAGCAGTTCTTC.

This clonotype was recorded a few times. The rearrangement joins TRBV7-2 to TRBJ2-3; D is unclear. The V and J ends lost 5 bases and 0 bases respectively, with 9 bases between them. The V gene's germline CDR1 is SGHTA and CDR2 FQGNSA. The CDR3 has 14 amino acids. This CDR3 is CASSPPYSTDTQYF. The CDR3 region has the DNA TGTGCCAGCAGCCCACCCTACAGCACAGATACGCAGTATTTT.

This clonotype has just a few counts. V usage is TRBV6-1 and J usage is TRBJ2-7; the match to TRBD2 covers 9 bases. Germline lookup yields CDR1 MNHNS and CDR2 SASEGT. J lost 4 bases, V lost 5 bases, and 9 bases had no gene match. This CDR3 contains 15 residues. The CDR3 region is CASSLPGTSKYEQYF. The CDR3 coding sequence is TGTGCCAGCAGTTTACCCGGGACTAGCAAATACGAGCAGTACTTC.

This clonotype was seen a few times. The chain employs TRBV12-3 or TRBV12-4 and TRBJ2-3, with 11 positions matching TRBD1. The junction had 5 bases not matched to a gene; V was cut back by 4 bases and J by 2 bases. The CDR3 is 16 amino acids. The CDR3 DNA follows: TGTGCCAGCAGTTCCGGACAGGGGGCCGACACAGATACGCAGTATTTT. It codes for CASSSGQGADTDTQYF.

The chain couples TRBV27 to TRBJ2-1; perhaps D is TRBD1 or TRBD2 (5 bases each). V was shortened by 5 bases and J by 13 bases, with 15 bases between the two germline ends. CDR3 length: 12 residues. CDR1 is MNHEY and CDR2 is SMNVEV in the germline V gene (reference sequence). The CDR3 nucleotides are TGTGCCAGCAGTACTAGGGGCGTGATACAGTTCTTC. It is translated as CASSTRGVIQFF.

This clonotype was found many times. The V gene is TRBV12-3 or TRBV12-4, the J gene TRBJ2-5; 10 nucleotides agree with TRBD2. The CDR3 totals 15 residues. V gave up 5 bases and J gave up 5 bases; unmatched junction bases: 8. CDR3 amino acids: CASSRSSGSRETQYF. Here the CDR3 DNA reads TGTGCCAGCAGTCGCTCTAGCGGGAGTCGTGAGACCCAGTACTTC.

The rearrangement uses TRBV10-3 and TRBJ2-3, with D maybe TRBD1 (5 bases). The CDR3 runs to 15 residues. Trimming took 3 bases from V and 5 from J, leaving 15 bases between them. Germline assignment: CDR1 ENHRY and CDR2 SYGVKD. For the CDR3, the DNA is TGTGCCATCAGTGAACAAGGCAGGGCCAAAGATACGCAGTATTTT. Amino acids: CAISEQGRAKDTQYF.

This clonotype was recorded a few times. J is TRBJ2-7 and V is TRBV6-2 or TRBV6-3; 7 bases align to TRBD1. J was trimmed by 3 bases and V by 5 bases; bases with no gene match: 16. Germline values: CDR1 MNHEY, CDR2 SVGEGT. CDR3 length: 17 residues. CDR3 region: CASSDPTSGGTIYEQYV. The CDR3 DNA reads as TGTGCCAGCAGTGACCCAACTTCAGGGGGTACGATCTACGAGCAGTACGTC.

This clonotype was seen a few times. The gene calls are TRBV6-1 and TRBJ2-4; D gene uncertain. The CDR3 is made up of 17 amino acids. V was cut by 7 bases and J by 0 bases, with 19 bases left in between. CDR1 is MNHNS and CDR2 is SASEGT in the germline V gene. The CDR3 protein is CASIHKGLLLAKNIQYF. CDR3 DNA: TGTGCCAGCATCCATAAGGGTCTCCTCCTAGCCAAAAACATTCAGTACTTC.

The V gene is TRBV20-1, the J gene TRBJ1-4; 9 bases are shared with TRBD1. Looked up from germline, CDR1 is DFQATT and CDR2 is SNEGSKA (reference sequence). The CDR3 is made up of 16 amino acids. J lost 8 bases, V lost 3 bases, and 13 bases had no gene match. In DNA form, the CDR3 reads TGCAGTGCTAGCGCACCAGGGACAGGGCCGGTCGAAAAACTGTTTTTT. Translating it yields CSASAPGTGPVEKLFF.

The gene calls are TRBV6-2 or TRBV6-3 and TRBJ2-1; possible D gene TRBD1, 6 bases. Germline CDR1 is MNHEY and CDR2 is SVGEGT. The CDR3 runs to 13 residues. Trimming removed 2 bases at V and 6 bases at J, with 8 bases between. The CDR3 loop is CASSYGGANEQFF. The CDR3 DNA reads TGTGCCAGCAGTTACGGGGGCGCCAATGAGCAGTTCTTC.

This clonotype was observed many times. The rearrangement uses TRBV5-6 and TRBJ2-3, with 8 nucleotides matching TRBD2. The length of the CDR3 is 17 residues. With V trimmed by 7 bases and J by 1 base, 14 bases remained unmatched. The germline V gene has CDR1 SGHDT and CDR2 YYEEEE. Here the CDR3 reads CASYSVKMTSGTDTQYF. CDR3 coding DNA: TGTGCCAGCTACTCCGTTAAGATGACTAGCGGCACAGATACGCAGTATTTT.

The chain has TRBV28 and TRBJ2-2; D not certain. V was cut by 7 bases and J by 2 bases, with 8 bases left in between. This CDR3 spans 13 amino acids. Germline V CDR1 and CDR2: MDHEN, SYDVKM. Here the CDR3 reads CASIFGNTGELFF. CDR3 nucleotides: TGTGCCAGCATTTTCGGTAACACCGGGGAGCTGTTTTTT.

The J gene is TRBJ2-3, the V gene TRBV14; D remains ambiguous. V lost 0 bases, J lost 5 bases, and 12 bases lay in between. The CDR3 covers 15 residues. The germline CDR1 and CDR2 sequences are SGHDN and FVKESK. CDR3 sequence: CASSQDRRAGDTQYF. In DNA form, the CDR3 reads TGTGCCAGCAGCCAAGACCGACGGGCCGGAGATACGCAGTATTTT. Together with reference TRBV14 and TRBJ2-3, the CDR3 gives the full variable domain: EAGVTQFPSHSVIEKGQTVTLRCDPISGHDNLYWYRRVMGKEIKFLLHFVKESKQDESGMPNNRFLAERTGGTYSTLKVQPAELEDSGVYFCASSQDRRAGDTQYFGPGTRLTVL.

The sample holds many counts of this clonotype. The chain links TRBV6-5 to TRBJ2-7, with D perhaps TRBD1 or TRBD2 (5 bases each). The V and J ends lost 0 bases and 0 bases respectively, with 9 bases between them. The CDR3 spans 15 residues. Germline V gene sequence: CDR1 MNHEY, CDR2 SVGAGI. CDR3 residues: CASSYSRGASYEQYF. CDR3 bases: TGTGCCAGCAGTTACTCTCGAGGGGCCTCCTACGAGCAGTACTTC.

This clonotype was seen more than once but under ten times. The chain links TRBV10-3 to TRBJ1-1, with 12 bases identical to TRBD1. Germline CDR1 ENHRY, CDR2 SYGVKD. This CDR3 has 17 residues. Unmatched junction bases numbered 8, after V lost 5 bases and J lost 1 base. In nucleotides, the CDR3 is TGTGCCATCAGTCCCTCCAGGGACAGGGGGCCGAACACTGAAGCTTTCTTT. This sequence encodes CAISPSRDRGPNTEAFF.

The rearrangement links TRBV18 to TRBJ1-1; D ambiguous. Between the trimmed V and J ends, which lost 3 bases and 2 bases, there was a span of 13 bases. The CDR3 has 15 amino acids. Germline-derived CDR1 and CDR2 are KGHSH and LQKENI. The DNA for the CDR3 is TGTGCCAGCTCACCGGACCGGGCTAGAAACACTGAAGCTTTCTTT. It codes for CASSPDRARNTEAFF.

This chain links TRBV20-1 with TRBJ2-3; 7 nucleotides match TRBD2. Losses at the gene ends were 1 base for V and 0 bases for J; bases not matched to a gene: 10. This CDR3 is built from 17 residues. Germline assignment: CDR1 DFQATT and CDR2 SNEGSKA (reference sequence). This CDR3 is CSARGNGASGSTDTQYF. The CDR3, as DNA: TGCAGTGCTAGAGGGAACGGGGCTAGCGGTAGCACAGATACGCAGTATTTT.

This clonotype was counted a few times. The chain combines TRBV7-9 with TRBJ2-1; 9 positions agree with TRBD2. With V trimmed by 7 bases and J by 0 bases, 10 bases remained unmatched. CDR3 length: 17 residues. Germline V lookup: CDR1 SEHNR, CDR2 FQNEAQ (reference sequence). The CDR3 sequence: CASKAGGGRPSYNEQFF. DNA for the CDR3: TGTGCCAGCAAAGCGGGAGGAGGGAGGCCCTCCTACAATGAGCAGTTCTTC.

This clonotype was counted many times. The chain combines TRBV7-2 with TRBJ2-1; 10 bases are shared with TRBD2. Germline V gene data show CDR1 as SGHTA and CDR2 as FQGNSA. This CDR3 is built from 15 residues. The ends lost 5 bases at V and 6 bases at J; junction bases unmatched: 7. This CDR3 reads CASSARTSGTNEQFF. For the CDR3, the DNA is TGTGCCAGCAGCGCAAGGACTAGCGGAACCAATGAGCAGTTCTTC.

The V call is TRBV7-9, the J call TRBJ1-2, with TRBD1 identical over 7 bases. V dropped 5 bases and J dropped 6; count of bases not matched to a gene: 15. Germline V gene data show CDR1 as SEHNR and CDR2 as FQNEAQ (reference sequence). The length of the CDR3 is 16 residues. The CDR3 DNA is TGTGCCAGCAGCCCCGGCCCATGGACAGGACAAAATGGCTACACCTTC. Its protein product is CASSPGPWTGQNGYTF.

This clonotype came up a few times. The chain uses TRBV10-3 and TRBJ2-7; 7 bases align to TRBD2. Per germline, CDR1 ENHRY and CDR2 SYGVKD. The CDR3 is 14 amino acids. V lost 2 bases, J lost 0 bases, and 1 base stayed unmatched. The CDR3, as DNA: TGTGCCATCAGTGAGGCTAGCGGCTCCTACGAGCAGTACGTC. Its protein is CAISEASGSYEQYV.

This clonotype occurred many times. The chain employs TRBV7-9 and TRBJ2-3; no clear D. Trimming took off 5 bases at V and 1 base at J, with 16 bases between the two ends. This CDR3 comprises 16 residues. Germline CDR1 is SEHNR and CDR2 is FQNEAQ (reference sequence). The CDR3 loop is CASSPETPSGTDTQYF. The CDR3 DNA is TGTGCCAGCAGCCCTGAGACCCCCTCGGGCACAGATACGCAGTATTTT.

The CDR3 region has the DNA TGTGCCAGCTCACCTAGACAGGGGGTCTACGAGCAGTACGTC. Encoded protein: CASSPRQGVYEQYV. The rearrangement links TRBV18 to TRBJ2-7; the match to TRBD1 covers 9 bases. V dropped 3 bases and J dropped 3; count of bases not matched to a gene: 3. Germline-derived CDR1 and CDR2 are KGHSH and LQKENI. CDR3 length: 14 residues.

This chain links TRBV18 with TRBJ2-4, with D possibly matching TRBD2 (6 bases). This CDR3 has 17 amino acids. Trimming stripped 6 bases from V and 4 bases from J, with 22 bases between. Looked up from germline, CDR1 is KGHSH and CDR2 is LQKENI. The chain's CDR3 is CASSPLGGSGWKNIQYF. The CDR3 nucleotides are TGTGCCAGCTCGCCCCTGGGGGGTTCAGGTTGGAAAAACATTCAGTACTTC. Supplemented by reference TRBV18 and TRBJ2-4, the full variable domain reads NAGVMQNPRHLVRRRGQEARLRCSPMKGHSHVYWYRQLPEEGLKFMVYLQKENIIDESGMPKERFSAEFPKEGPSILRIQQVVRGDSAAYFCASSPLGGSGWKNIQYFGAGTRLSVL.